The clone carrying this T cell receptor (beta chain) was seen repeatedly, ten times or more. This sample was included in a study of early T cells in non-severe SARS-CoV-2 infection. Study-level information: With bulk RNA from unsorted whole blood as input, sequencing yielded unpaired chains.

Each CDR3 protein is one row after TCRdb ran MiXCR on the 5' RACE reads. Of about 30,000 distinct CDR3 sequences listed, 6% to 7% are singletons. The CDR3 loop spans 14 amino acids. The V gene end was trimmed by 5 bases and the J gene end by 6 bases; junction bases not matched to a gene: 4. Germline CDR1 reads SNHLY; CDR2 reads FYNNEI. This TCR came from an adult who was a healthcare worker with PCR-confirmed SARS-CoV-2 infection or an uninfected control (not recorded which). Sequenced: whole blood. The chain recombines TRBV2 with TRBJ1-5, with 10 bases identical to TRBD1. The CDR3 DNA reads TGTGCCAGCAGTCGACAGGGGGCCGGTCAGCCCCAGCATTTT. As protein: CASSRQGAGQPQHF.